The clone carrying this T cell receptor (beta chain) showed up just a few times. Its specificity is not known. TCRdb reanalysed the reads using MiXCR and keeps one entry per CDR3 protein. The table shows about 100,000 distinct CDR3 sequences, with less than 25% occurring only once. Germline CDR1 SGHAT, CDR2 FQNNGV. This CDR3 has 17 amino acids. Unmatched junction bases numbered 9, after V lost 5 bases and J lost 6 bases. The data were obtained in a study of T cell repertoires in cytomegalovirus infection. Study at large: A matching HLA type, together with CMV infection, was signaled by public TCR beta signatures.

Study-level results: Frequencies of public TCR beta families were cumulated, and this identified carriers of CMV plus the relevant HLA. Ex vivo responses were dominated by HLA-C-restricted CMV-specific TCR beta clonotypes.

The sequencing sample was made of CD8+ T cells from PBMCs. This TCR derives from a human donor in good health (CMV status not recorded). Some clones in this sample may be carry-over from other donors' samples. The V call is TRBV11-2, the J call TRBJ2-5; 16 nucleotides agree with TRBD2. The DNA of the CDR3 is TGTGCCAGCAGCCCCCAGGGGACTAGCGGGGGGGCTAAGACCCAGTACTTC. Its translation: CASSPQGTSGGAKTQYF.